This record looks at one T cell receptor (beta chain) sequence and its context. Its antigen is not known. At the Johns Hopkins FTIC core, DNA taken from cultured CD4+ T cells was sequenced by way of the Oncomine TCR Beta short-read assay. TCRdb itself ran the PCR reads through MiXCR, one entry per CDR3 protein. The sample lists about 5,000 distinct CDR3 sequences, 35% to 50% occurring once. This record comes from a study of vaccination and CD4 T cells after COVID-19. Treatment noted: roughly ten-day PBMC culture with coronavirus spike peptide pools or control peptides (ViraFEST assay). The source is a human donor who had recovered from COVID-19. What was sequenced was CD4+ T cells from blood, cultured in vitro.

The CDR3 DNA reads as TGCAGTGCCCCCAGGGGTTTCGGCAACGAGCAGTACTTC. Translating it yields CSAPRGFGNEQYF. The chain carries TRBV20-1 and TRBJ2-7; tentative D call: TRBD1 (6 bases). This CDR3 is built from 13 residues. Germline V lookup: CDR1 DFQATT, CDR2 SNEGSKA (reference sequence). V lost 6 bases and J lost 5, with 17 bases in between.